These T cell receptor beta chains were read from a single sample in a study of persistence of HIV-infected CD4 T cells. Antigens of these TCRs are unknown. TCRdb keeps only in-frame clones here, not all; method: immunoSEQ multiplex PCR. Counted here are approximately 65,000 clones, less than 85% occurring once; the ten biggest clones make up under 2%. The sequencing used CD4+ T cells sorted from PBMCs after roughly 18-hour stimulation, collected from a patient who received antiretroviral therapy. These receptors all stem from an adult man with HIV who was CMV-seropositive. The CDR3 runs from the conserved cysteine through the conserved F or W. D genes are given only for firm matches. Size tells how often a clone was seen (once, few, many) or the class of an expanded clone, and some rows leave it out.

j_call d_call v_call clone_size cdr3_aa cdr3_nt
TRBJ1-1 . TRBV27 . CASSLSGRGTEAFF TGTGCCAGCAGTTTATCAGGGAGGGGCACTGAAGCTTTCTTT
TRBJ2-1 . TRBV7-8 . CASSLGWRSSSYNEQFF TGTGCCAGCAGCTTAGGATGGAGGTCTAGCTCCTACAATGAGCAGTTCTTC
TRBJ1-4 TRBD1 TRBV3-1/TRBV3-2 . CASSHGTGNEKLFF TGTGCCAGCAGCCATGGGACAGGCAATGAAAAACTGTTTTTT
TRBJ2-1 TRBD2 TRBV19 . CASTNRGGAGNEQFF TGTGCCAGTACTAATCGCGGGGGGGCCGGGAATGAGCAGTTCTTC
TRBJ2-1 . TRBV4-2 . CASSQDGGSYNEQFF TGTGCCAGCAGCCAAGACGGGGGCTCCTACAATGAGCAGTTCTTC
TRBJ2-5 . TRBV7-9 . CASGNRQETQYF TGTGCCAGCGGGAACAGGCAAGAGACCCAGTACTTC
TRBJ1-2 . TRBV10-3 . CAISGSTENYGYTF TGTGCCATCAGTGGCTCGACAGAGAACTATGGCTACACCTTC
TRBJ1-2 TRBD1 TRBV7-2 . CASSRDRGYGYTF TGTGCCAGCAGCCGGGACAGAGGGTATGGCTACACCTTC
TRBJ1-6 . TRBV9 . CASSPTASSYNSPLHF TGTGCCAGCAGCCCGACGGCGAGCTCCTATAATTCACCCCTCCACTTT
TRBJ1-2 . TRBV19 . CASSRRGIFYTF TGTGCCAGTAGTCGGCGGGGGATTTTCTACACCTTC
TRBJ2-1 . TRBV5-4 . CASSQAGASADEQFF TGTGCCAGCAGCCAAGCTGGAGCTAGCGCGGATGAGCAGTTCTTC
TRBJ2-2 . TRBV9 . CASSVAMGELFF TGTGCCAGCAGCGTAGCAATGGGGGAGCTGTTTTTT
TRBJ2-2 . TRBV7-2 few CASSRRGGSTGELFF TGTGCCAGCAGCCGCAGGGGTGGGAGCACCGGGGAGCTGTTTTTT
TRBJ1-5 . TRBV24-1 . CATSGQGSQPQHF TGTGCCACCAGTGGGCAGGGGAGTCAGCCCCAGCATTTT
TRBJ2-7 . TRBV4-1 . CASSQVGVLPGNEQYF TGCGCCAGCAGCCAAGTGGGTGTACTCCCTGGGAACGAGCAGTACTTC
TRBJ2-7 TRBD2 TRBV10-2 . CASSDKASGGNYEQYF TGCGCCAGCAGTGACAAGGCTAGCGGGGGGAACTACGAGCAGTACTTC
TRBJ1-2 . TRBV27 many CASSFRGAPANYGYTF TGTGCCAGCAGTTTCCGCGGGGCGCCAGCTAACTATGGCTACACCTTC
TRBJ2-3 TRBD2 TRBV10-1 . CASSPMSGGRDTQYF TGCGCCAGCAGTCCTATGAGCGGGGGTCGAGATACGCAGTATTTT
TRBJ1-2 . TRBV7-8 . CASNRGGPNYGYTF TGTGCCAGCAACCGAGGAGGCCCTAACTATGGCTACACCTTC
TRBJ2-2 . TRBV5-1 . CASSLGREAGELFF TGCGCCAGCAGCTTGGGTAGGGAAGCCGGGGAGCTGTTTTTT